The entry that follows covers one T cell receptor beta chain sequence. Its specificity is unknown. TCRdb used MiXCR to reprocess the reads, holding one entry per CDR3 protein. This sample has 900,000 to 950,000 distinct CDR3 sequences, with roughly 30% found just once. The data derive from a study of T cell repertoires in cytomegalovirus infection. Study context: It was recently identified HLA-C-restricted and well-studied HLA-B-restricted CMV epitopes that the study used. Matching HLA type and CMV infection were both indicated by public TCR beta signatures. Findings and limits, study-wide: Clonotypes of TCR beta that were HLA-C-restricted and CMV-specific dominated the ex vivo response. There were carriers of CMV plus the relevant HLA, and cumulative public TCR beta family frequency identified them.

CDR3 size: 18 residues. V gave up 2 bases and J gave up 4 bases, with 22 bases separating them. Germline V lookup: CDR1 MNHNY, CDR2 SVGAGI (reference sequence). This receptor was obtained from a human donor in good health (CMV status not recorded). Some clones in this sample may be carry-over from other donors' samples. Sample: cultured CD8+ T cells from PBMCs, taken from culture after CMV antigen stimulation. This sequence joins TRBV6-6 and TRBJ2-3; either TRBD1 or TRBD2 may fit D (5 bases each). The CDR3 spells CASSYHSQGRIIADTQYF. CDR3 nucleotides: TGTGCCAGCAGTTACCATTCCCAGGGACGGATCATAGCAGATACGCAGTATTTT.